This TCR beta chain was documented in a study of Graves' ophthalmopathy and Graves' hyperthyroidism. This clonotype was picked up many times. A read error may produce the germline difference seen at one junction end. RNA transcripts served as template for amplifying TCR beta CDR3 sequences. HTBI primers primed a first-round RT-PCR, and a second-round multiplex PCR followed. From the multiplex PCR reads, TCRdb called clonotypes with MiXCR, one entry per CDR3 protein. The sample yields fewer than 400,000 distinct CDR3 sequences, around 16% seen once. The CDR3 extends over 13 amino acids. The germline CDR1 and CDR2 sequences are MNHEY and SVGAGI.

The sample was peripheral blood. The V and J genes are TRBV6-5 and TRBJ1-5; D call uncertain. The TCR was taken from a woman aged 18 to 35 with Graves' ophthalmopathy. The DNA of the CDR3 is TGTGCCGGCAGTCCATATAGCAATCAGCCCCAGCATTTT. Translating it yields CAGSPYSNQPQHF.